This entry lists 5 T cell receptor beta chains sequenced from one sample in a study of CD8+ T cells in alopecia areata. Treatment defined: oral pan-JAK inhibitor, 5-10 mg twice daily. Isolated RNA was reverse transcribed into cDNA used as the sequencing template. Clones were read by immunoSEQ multiplex PCR, and TCRdb kept only the in-frame ones, dropping some. In the table there are some 200,000 clones, roughly 40% of which are singletons. Specimen: CD4+ T cells sorted from blood, collected at approximately week 36, from a patient treated with tofacitinib. These receptors all stem from a human donor with alopecia areata.

The V and J genes are TRBV25-1 and TRBJ2-5, with TRBD1 matching over 7 bases. The trim removed 5 bases at V and 5 bases at J, leaving 8 bases unmatched. CDR1 is MGHDK, CDR2 SYGVNS, per germline. This CDR3 comprises 14 residues. In nucleotides, the CDR3 is TGTGCCAGCAGTTCAGGGGGTCTGGGGGAGACCCAGTACTTC. Its translation: CASSSGGLGETQYF.

This rearrangement joins TRBV2 to TRBJ2-5, with a tentative D call TRBD1 (6 bases). Trimming shortened V by 3 bases and J by 6 bases, and 14 bases separated the two germline ends. This CDR3 region has 14 residues. Germline lookup yields CDR1 SNHLY and CDR2 FYNNEI. The CDR3 DNA sequence: TGTGCCAGCAGTGAGACGGGCAGGGGACAGACCCAGTACTTC. Translating it yields CASSETGRGQTQYF.

V gene TRBV30 combines with J gene TRBJ2-3, with D possibly matching TRBD2 (6 bases). The V and J ends lost 3 bases and 1 base respectively, with 20 bases between them. The CDR3 extends over 17 amino acids. Germline-derived CDR1 and CDR2 are GTSNPN and SVGIG (reference sequence). The CDR3 here is CAWSIHRPGLGTDTQYF. The CDR3 region has the DNA TGTGCCTGGAGCATCCACCGCCCGGGACTTGGCACAGATACGCAGTATTTT. The variable domain in full, with the rest retrieved from reference TRBV30 and TRBJ2-3, is SQTIHQWPATLVQPVGSPLSLECTVEGTSNPNLYWYRQAAGRGLQLLFYSVGIGQISSEVPQNLSASRPQDRQFILSSKKLLLSDSGFYLCAWSIHRPGLGTDTQYFGPGTRLTVL.

This clone has just a few counts. The gene calls are TRBV19 and TRBJ2-1; D remains unclear. CDR1 and CDR2 from the germline V gene are LNHDA and SQIVND (reference sequence). This CDR3 comprises 13 residues. Trimming left V 7 bases short and J 1 base short, with 8 bases between. CDR3 residues: CASTMSSYNEQFF. The CDR3 DNA follows: TGTGCCAGTACTATGAGTTCCTACAATGAGCAGTTCTTC.

V gene TRBV30 combines with J gene TRBJ2-3; D uncertain. Per germline, CDR1 GTSNPN and CDR2 SVGIG (reference sequence). The V gene lost 0 bases and the J gene lost 4 bases, with 8 bases spanning the gap. The CDR3 has 13 amino acids. CDR3 residues: CAWSVRSPDTQYF. The CDR3 nucleotides read TGTGCCTGGAGTGTACGGTCCCCAGATACGCAGTATTTT.